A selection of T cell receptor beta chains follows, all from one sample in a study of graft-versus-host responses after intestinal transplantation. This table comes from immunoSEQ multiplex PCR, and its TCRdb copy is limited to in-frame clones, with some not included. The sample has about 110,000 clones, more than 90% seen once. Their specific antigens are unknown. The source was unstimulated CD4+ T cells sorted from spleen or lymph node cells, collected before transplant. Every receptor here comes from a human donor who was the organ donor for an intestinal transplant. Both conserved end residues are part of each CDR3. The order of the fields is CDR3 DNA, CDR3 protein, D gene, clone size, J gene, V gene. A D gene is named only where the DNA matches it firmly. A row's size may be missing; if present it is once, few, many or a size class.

cdr3_nt: TGTGCCAGTAGTGGACTAGTCAATGAGCAGTTCTTC
cdr3_aa: CASSGLVNEQFF
d_call: TRBD2
clone_size: once
j_call: TRBJ2-1
v_call: TRBV19

cdr3_nt: TGTGCCAGCAGCCTCAGTGCGGCCCGCGAGCAGTTCTTC
cdr3_aa: CASSLSAAREQFF
d_call: NA
clone_size: NA
j_call: TRBJ2-1
v_call: TRBV7-9

cdr3_nt: TGTGCCATCAAAAGAGCACCCGGGACAGGGGTTTCCAATGAGCAGTTCTTC
cdr3_aa: CAIKRAPGTGVSNEQFF
d_call: TRBD1
clone_size: NA
j_call: TRBJ2-1
v_call: TRBV10-3

cdr3_nt: TGTGCCAGCAGCTTATTAGGCGAGCCCCAGCATTTT
cdr3_aa: CASSLLGEPQHF
d_call: NA
clone_size: NA
j_call: TRBJ1-5
v_call: TRBV7-2

cdr3_nt: TGTGCCAGTAGAACTAGCGGGAGTAACACCGGGGAGCTGTTTTTT
cdr3_aa: CASRTSGSNTGELFF
d_call: TRBD2
clone_size: NA
j_call: TRBJ2-2
v_call: TRBV19

cdr3_nt: TGTGCCAGTAGGCCGACAGATCGGAGACCCGGGGAGCTGTTTTTT
cdr3_aa: CASRPTDRRPGELFF
d_call: NA
clone_size: NA
j_call: TRBJ2-2
v_call: TRBV19

cdr3_nt: TGTGCCAGCTCACCAACAGGGACAACATACGAGCAGTACTTC
cdr3_aa: CASSPTGTTYEQYF
d_call: NA
clone_size: NA
j_call: TRBJ2-7
v_call: TRBV18

cdr3_nt: TGTGCCAGCAGCTTTACTAGCGGGAGCGCCTACAATGAGCAGTTCTTC
cdr3_aa: CASSFTSGSAYNEQFF
d_call: TRBD2
clone_size: NA
j_call: TRBJ2-1
v_call: TRBV7-8

cdr3_nt: TGTGCCAGCAGCCATGGGGCAGGGGGCGACGGTAGCTATGGCTACACCTTC
cdr3_aa: CASSHGAGGDGSYGYTF
d_call: TRBD1
clone_size: NA
j_call: TRBJ1-2
v_call: TRBV7-9

cdr3_nt: TGTGCCAGCAGCAAACGTCGGTTAGGTAATAGCGGGAGGGCCCCGGTGGGGAATGAGCAGTTCTTC
cdr3_aa: CASSKRRLGNSGRAPVGNEQFF
d_call: NA
clone_size: NA
j_call: TRBJ2-1
v_call: TRBV21-1

cdr3_nt: TGTGCCAGCAGCCGTGGGGGACAGGGGGTTAATGAGCAGTTCTTC
cdr3_aa: CASSRGGQGVNEQFF
d_call: TRBD1
clone_size: NA
j_call: TRBJ2-1
v_call: TRBV9

cdr3_nt: TGTGCCAGCTCATCCGGGACTTCGAACACTGAAGCTTTCTTT
cdr3_aa: CASSSGTSNTEAFF
d_call: NA
clone_size: NA
j_call: TRBJ1-1
v_call: TRBV18

cdr3_nt: TGTGCCAGCAGCCGCCCCCGAGGGGGACGGGGGAATGAGCAGTTCTTC
cdr3_aa: CASSRPRGGRGNEQFF
d_call: NA
clone_size: NA
j_call: TRBJ2-1
v_call: TRBV7-2

cdr3_nt: TGTGCCAGCAGCTTAGCAACTAGCGGGAGGATAACCGGGGAGCTGTTTTTT
cdr3_aa: CASSLATSGRITGELFF
d_call: TRBD2
clone_size: NA
j_call: TRBJ2-2
v_call: TRBV11-2

cdr3_nt: TGTGCCAGCAGCTTAGCGGGGACAGGATCCTCTCGGGCCAACGTCCTGACTTTC
cdr3_aa: CASSLAGTGSSRANVLTF
d_call: TRBD1
clone_size: NA
j_call: TRBJ2-6
v_call: TRBV7-9

cdr3_nt: TGTGCCAGTAGACAGCGGGAGTCCGGGGAGCTGTTTTTT
cdr3_aa: CASRQRESGELFF
d_call: TRBD2
clone_size: few
j_call: TRBJ2-2
v_call: TRBV19

cdr3_nt: TGTGCCAGCAGCCCTAGAAGACTAGGGAATGAAGATACGCAGTATTTT
cdr3_aa: CASSPRRLGNEDTQYF
d_call: NA
clone_size: NA
j_call: TRBJ2-3
v_call: TRBV4-2

cdr3_nt: TGTGCCAGCACCTTAGCGGGAGGGCCGGGTGAGCAGTTCTTC
cdr3_aa: CASTLAGGPGEQFF
d_call: TRBD2
clone_size: NA
j_call: TRBJ2-1
v_call: TRBV7-9